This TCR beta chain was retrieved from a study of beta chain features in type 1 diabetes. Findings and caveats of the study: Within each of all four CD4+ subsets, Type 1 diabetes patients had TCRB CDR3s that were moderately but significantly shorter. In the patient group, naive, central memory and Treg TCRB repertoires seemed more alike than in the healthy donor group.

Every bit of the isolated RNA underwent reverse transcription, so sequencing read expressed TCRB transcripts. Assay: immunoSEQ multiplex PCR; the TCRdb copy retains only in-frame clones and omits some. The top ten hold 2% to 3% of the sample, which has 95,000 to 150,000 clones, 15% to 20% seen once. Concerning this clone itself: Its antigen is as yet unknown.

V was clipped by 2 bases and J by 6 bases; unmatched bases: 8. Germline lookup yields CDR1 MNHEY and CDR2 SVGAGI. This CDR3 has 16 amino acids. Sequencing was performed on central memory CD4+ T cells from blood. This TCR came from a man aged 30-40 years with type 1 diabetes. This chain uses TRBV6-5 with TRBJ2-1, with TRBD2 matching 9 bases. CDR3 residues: CASSYGLAGMVNEQFF. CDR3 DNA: TGTGCCAGCAGTTACGGCCTAGCGGGGATGGTCAATGAGCAGTTCTTC.